The present entry profiles one T cell receptor beta chain with its context. V was shortened by 0 bases and J by 6 bases, with 11 bases between the two germline ends. Per germline, CDR1 MNHNS and CDR2 SASEGT. This CDR3 comprises 14 residues. The data belong to a study of blood T cell repertoires in COVID-19. For the study at large: Material from acute and convalescent COVID-19 was sourced from the United States, Italy and Spain. From T cells, B-cell-depleted T cells, or PBMCs came the material, which was cDNA or gDNA.

Under the authors' procedure: Estimated nucleated cell counts came from reference gene primer amplification. The assay was immunoSEQ multiplex PCR, and TCRdb's table has in-frame clones only and misses some. V and J calls and clone size are given by that table; D and trimming were obtained from the DNA. This table holds about 22,000 clones, 83% found once. The V call is TRBV6-1, the J call TRBJ1-2; TRBD1 might be the D (5 bases). The sequence was obtained from a man in his sixties or seventies with acute or convalescent COVID-19. The sample consisted of peripheral blood. For the CDR3, the DNA is TGTGCCAGCAGTGAAGCGTTAGGAGGGGATGGCTACACCTTC. Its translation: CASSEALGGDGYTF.